Presented here are 17 T cell receptor beta chains from one specimen sequenced in a study of blood T cell repertoires in COVID-19. Data came from immunoSEQ multiplex PCR; TCRdb stores just in-frame clones and leaves some out. The table lists 200,000 to 300,000 clones, around 86% of them singletons, with roughly 2% in the top ten. The sequencing sample was made of peripheral blood. These receptor sequences come from a man younger than 40 who had recovered from COVID-19.

This rearrangement joins TRBV7-6 to TRBJ1-1; the D gene is possibly TRBD1 (5 bases). Germline V gene sequence: CDR1 SGHVS, CDR2 FNYEAQ. The CDR3 totals 13 residues. Between the trimmed V and J ends, which lost 3 bases and 8 bases, there was a span of 13 bases. The CDR3 spells CASSLTAKTEAFF. The DNA of the CDR3 is TGTGCCAGCAGCTTGACAGCAAAGACAGAAGCTTTCTTT.

The chain uses TRBV5-1 and TRBJ1-1, with D unclear. In germline, CDR1 is SGHRS, CDR2 YFSETQ. The CDR3 runs 14 residues. The V end lost 2 bases, the J end lost 0 bases, and 8 bases lay between the germline ends. DNA of the CDR3: TGCGCCAGCAGCTTACTCCGGGTGAACACTGAAGCTTTCTTT. The encoded protein is CASSLLRVNTEAFF.

The chain links TRBV4-2 to TRBJ1-1, with 7 bases lining up with TRBD1. Trimming took 4 bases from V and 1 from J; bases not matched to a gene: 6. Germline V gene sequence: CDR1 LGHNA, CDR2 YNFKEQ. This CDR3 has 15 amino acids. CDR3 sequence: CASSPEQGTNTEAFF. The CDR3 region has the DNA TGTGCCAGCAGCCCGGAACAGGGGACGAACACTGAAGCTTTCTTT.

This clone has just a few counts. The chain combines TRBV13 with TRBJ2-1, with 8 positions matching TRBD2. CDR3 length: 13 amino acids. Germline CDR1 PRHDT, CDR2 FYEKMQ (reference sequence). The ends lost 11 bases at V and 5 bases at J; junction bases unmatched: 8. The CDR3 loop is CAGKRGIHNEQFF. CDR3 DNA: TGTGCCGGAAAGCGGGGGATTCACAATGAGCAGTTCTTC. The full variable domain, rest sourced from reference TRBV13 and TRBJ2-1, is AAGVIQSPRHLIKEKRETATLKCYPIPRHDTVYWYQQGPGQDPQFLISFYEKMQSDKGSIPDRFSAQQFSDYHSELNMSSLELGDSALYFCAGKRGIHNEQFFGPGTRLTVL.

This clone was recorded once. The chain has TRBV29-1 and TRBJ2-3; tentative D call: TRBD2 (5 bases). This CDR3 spans 14 amino acids. V lost 6 bases and J lost 4, with 17 bases in between. Germline-derived CDR1 and CDR2 are SQVTM and ANQGSEA. Written as DNA, the CDR3 is TGCAGCGTCTTATCTTTGCGGGTGGCAGATACGCAGTATTTT. It codes for CSVLSLRVADTQYF.

The table lists this clone with a count of one. This chain links TRBV7-9 with TRBJ1-2; D call uncertain. The V end lost 5 bases, the J end lost 4 bases, and 8 bases lay between the germline ends. CDR1 SEHNR and CDR2 FQNEAQ come from the germline V gene (reference sequence). This CDR3 is built from 12 residues. In DNA, the CDR3 is TGTGCCAGCAGCCGGGAGGCCTATGGCTACACCTTC. It yields the protein CASSREAYGYTF.

V and J are TRBV2 and TRBJ1-3, with 7 bases lining up with TRBD1. J gave up 0 bases and V 3 bases, and 2 bases lay outside the gene matches. The CDR3 contains 15 residues. Germline V lookup: CDR1 SNHLY, CDR2 FYNNEI. Here the CDR3 DNA reads TGTGCCAGCAGTGACAGGGGGAACTCTGGAAACACCATATATTTT. It yields the protein CASSDRGNSGNTIYF.

This rearrangement joins TRBV5-5 to TRBJ1-1; D perhaps matches TRBD1 (5 bases). Germline V gene sequence: CDR1 SGHKS, CDR2 YYEKEE (reference sequence). The CDR3 sequence is 15 residues long. V gave up 0 bases and J gave up 1 base, with 10 bases separating them. CDR3 amino acids: CASSLADGGNTEAFF. CDR3 DNA: TGTGCCAGCAGCTTGGCCGACGGGGGGAACACTGAAGCTTTCTTT.

The gene calls are TRBV9 and TRBJ2-5, with 15 positions matching TRBD2. Trimming removed 4 bases from V and 7 bases from J; junction bases left unmatched: 5. Germline V gives CDR1 SGDLS, CDR2 YYNGEE. There are 15 residues in the CDR3. The CDR3, as DNA: TGTGCCAGCAGCTCGGGACTAGCGGGGGGCGGGACCCAGTACTTC. This encodes CASSSGLAGGGTQYF.

The chain recombines TRBV12-3 or TRBV12-4 with TRBJ2-3; perhaps TRBD2 as D (5 bases). The CDR3 is made up of 13 amino acids. Trimming removed 4 bases at V and 5 bases at J, with 10 bases between. CDR3 bases: TGTGCCAGCAGTTCCCCACTAGAAGATACGCAGTATTTT. It translates to CASSSPLEDTQYF.

The rearrangement joins TRBV15 to TRBJ2-6; weak D call: TRBD1 (6 bases). Germline V CDR1 and CDR2: LNHNV, YYDKDF (reference sequence). This CDR3 has 18 amino acids. V lost 5 bases and J 2 bases, leaving 19 bases between the germline ends. The CDR3 nucleotides read TGTGCCACCAGCTCAGGTACAGGGTATTCGACTGGGGCCAACGTCCTGACTTTC. Translation gives CATSSGTGYSTGANVLTF. Full variable domain (remainder filled in from reference TRBV15 and TRBJ2-6): DAMVIQNPRYQVTQFGKPVTLSCSQTLNHNVMYWYQQKSSQAPKLLFHYYDKDFNNEADTPDNFQSRRPNTSFCFLDIRSPGLGDTAMYLCATSSGTGYSTGANVLTFGAGSRLTVL.

The chain's CDR3 is CASSSSLAGGPFEQFF. The CDR3 nucleotides read TGTGCCAGCAGCTCAAGTCTAGCGGGGGGGCCTTTTGAGCAGTTCTTC. V gene TRBV7-3 combines with J gene TRBJ2-1; TRBD2 agrees at 12 bases. The V segment lost 4 bases and the J segment 9 bases; nucleotides outside the gene matches: 10. Germline lookup yields CDR1 SGHTA and CDR2 FQGTGA. The CDR3 loop spans 16 amino acids.

This sequence joins TRBV28 and TRBJ1-6; 9 bases agree with TRBD1. V shed 5 bases and J 5 bases; nucleotides not matched to a gene: 7. This CDR3 contains 16 residues. Germline V gene data show CDR1 as MDHEN and CDR2 as SYDVKM. The CDR3 loop is CASSHTGQGNNSPLHF. The DNA of the CDR3 is TGTGCCAGCAGTCACACGGGACAGGGCAATAATTCACCCCTCCACTTT. Using reference TRBV28 and TRBJ1-6 for the parts outside the CDR3, the full variable domain is DVKVTQSSRYLVKRTGEKVFLECVQDMDHENMFWYRQDPGLGLRLIYFSYDVKMKEKGDIPEGYSVSREKKERFSLILESASTNQTSMYLCASSHTGQGNNSPLHFGNGTRLTVT.

The J gene is TRBJ1-2, the V gene TRBV28; D not resolved. V was pared by 7 bases and J by 2 bases, with 11 bases between. In germline, CDR1 is MDHEN, CDR2 SYDVKM. The CDR3 is 13 residues long. CDR3 in DNA: TGTGCCAGCACGGAGGAAGGAAACTATGGCTACACCTTC. Amino acids: CASTEEGNYGYTF.

The chain links TRBV11-2 to TRBJ2-5; 8 nucleotides agree with TRBD2. The CDR3 sequence is 13 residues long. In germline, CDR1 is SGHAT, CDR2 FQNNGV. V was clipped by 7 bases and J by 5 bases; unmatched bases: 6. The CDR3 here is CASTWSGGETQYF. DNA of the CDR3: TGTGCCAGCACCTGGAGCGGGGGTGAGACCCAGTACTTC.

The chain couples TRBV5-1 to TRBJ2-1, with 8 bases matching TRBD1. The CDR3 is made up of 13 amino acids. Germline values: CDR1 SGHRS, CDR2 YFSETQ. With 0 bases clipped from V and 12 bases from J, the junction kept 5 bases outside the gene matches. The DNA of the CDR3 is TGCGCCAGCAGCTTGGGGGCCGACAGGGGGCAGTTCTTC. This gives the protein CASSLGADRGQFF.

This chain uses TRBV19 with TRBJ1-2, with TRBD1 matching over 8 bases. This CDR3 has 14 amino acids. Trimming removed 11 bases from V and 8 bases from J; junction bases left unmatched: 16. The germline CDR1 and CDR2 sequences are LNHDA and SQIVND (reference sequence). As DNA, the CDR3 is TGTGCCGCGCGGACAGGGACAGTCGCAGGCGGCTACACCTTC. It translates to CAARTGTVAGGYTF.